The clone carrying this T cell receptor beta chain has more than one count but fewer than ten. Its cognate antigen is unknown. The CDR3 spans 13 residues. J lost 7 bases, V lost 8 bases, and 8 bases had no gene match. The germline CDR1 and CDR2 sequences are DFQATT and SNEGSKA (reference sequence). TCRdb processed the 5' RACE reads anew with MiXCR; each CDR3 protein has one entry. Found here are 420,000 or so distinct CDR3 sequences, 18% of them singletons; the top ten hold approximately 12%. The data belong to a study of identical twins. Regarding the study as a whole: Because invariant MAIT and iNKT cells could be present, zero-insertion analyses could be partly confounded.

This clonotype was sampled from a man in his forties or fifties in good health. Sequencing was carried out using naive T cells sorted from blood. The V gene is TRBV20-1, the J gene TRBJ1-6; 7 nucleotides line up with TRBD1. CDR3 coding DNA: TGCAGTCTGAACAGGGGAGGCAATTCACCCCTCCACTTT. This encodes CSLNRGGNSPLHF.